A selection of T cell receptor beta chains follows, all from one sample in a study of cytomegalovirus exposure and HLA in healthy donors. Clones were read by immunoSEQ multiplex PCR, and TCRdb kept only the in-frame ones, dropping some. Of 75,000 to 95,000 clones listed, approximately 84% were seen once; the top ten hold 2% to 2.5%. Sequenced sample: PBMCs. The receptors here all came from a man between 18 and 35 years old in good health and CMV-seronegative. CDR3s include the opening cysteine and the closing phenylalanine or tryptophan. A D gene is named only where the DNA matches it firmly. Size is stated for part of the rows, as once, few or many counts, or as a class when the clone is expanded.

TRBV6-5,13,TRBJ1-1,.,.,CASTNPVLTEAFF,TGTGCCAGCACCAACCCGGTTTTAACTGAAGCTTTCTTT
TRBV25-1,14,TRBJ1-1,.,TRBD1,CASSEWTGWAEAFF,TGTGCCAGCAGTGAATGGACAGGGTGGGCTGAAGCTTTCTTT
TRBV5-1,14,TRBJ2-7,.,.,CASSLDIGAYEQYF,TGCGCCAGCAGCTTGGATATCGGTGCGTACGAGCAGTACTTC
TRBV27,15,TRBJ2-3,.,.,CASRGRTVFTDTQYF,TGTGCCAGCAGGGGGCGGACAGTTTTCACAGATACGCAGTATTTT
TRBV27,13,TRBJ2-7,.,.,CASSFGQRYEQYF,TGTGCCAGCAGCTTTGGACAGCGCTACGAGCAGTACTTC
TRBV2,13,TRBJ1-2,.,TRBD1,CASSRDRVYGYTF,TGTGCCAGCAGCCGGGACAGGGTCTATGGCTACACCTTC
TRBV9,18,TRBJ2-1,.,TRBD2,CASSVVGTSGRAGNEQFF,TGTGCCAGCAGCGTAGTTGGGACTAGCGGGAGGGCCGGCAATGAGCAGTTCTTC
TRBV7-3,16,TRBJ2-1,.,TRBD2,CASSLRTTSGSNEQFF,TGTGCCAGCAGCTTAAGGACGACTAGCGGGAGCAATGAGCAGTTCTTC
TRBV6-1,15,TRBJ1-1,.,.,CASSHVRQFNTEAFF,TGTGCCAGCAGTCACGTTAGACAGTTTAACACTGAAGCTTTCTTT
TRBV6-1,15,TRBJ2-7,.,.,CASSEGPGERYEQYF,TGTGCCAGCAGTGAAGGACCCGGGGAGAGGTACGAGCAGTACTTC
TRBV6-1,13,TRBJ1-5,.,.,CASSEGGNQPQHF,TGTGCCAGCAGTGAAGGCGGGAATCAGCCCCAGCATTTT
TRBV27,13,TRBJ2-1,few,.,CASSLGRGNEQFF,TGTGCCAGCAGTTTGGGCAGGGGCAATGAGCAGTTCTTC
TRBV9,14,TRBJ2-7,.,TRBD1,CASSGQTGNYEQYF,TGTGCCAGCAGCGGACAGACAGGGAACTACGAGCAGTACTTC
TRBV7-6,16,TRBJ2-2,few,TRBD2,CASSPLAGVSDGELFF,TGTGCCAGCAGTCCCCTGGCGGGAGTCTCTGACGGGGAGCTGTTTTTT
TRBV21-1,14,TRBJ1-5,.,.,CASSKAARVKPQHF,TGTGCCAGCAGCAAAGCAGCCAGGGTTAAGCCCCAGCATTTT
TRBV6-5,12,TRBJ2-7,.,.,CASSTSRVEQYF,TGTGCCAGCAGTACGTCTCGGGTCGAGCAGTACTTC
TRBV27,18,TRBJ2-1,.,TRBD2,CASSTLGLAGGTYNEQFF,TGTGCCAGCAGCACTCTGGGACTAGCGGGAGGAACCTACAATGAGCAGTTCTTC
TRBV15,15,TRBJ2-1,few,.,CATSDGTTDYNEQFF,TGTGCCACCAGCGACGGGACAACCGACTACAATGAGCAGTTCTTC
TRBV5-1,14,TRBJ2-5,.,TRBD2,CASSLAVGGETQYF,TGCGCCAGCAGTCTAGCGGTGGGGGGGGAGACCCAGTACTTC
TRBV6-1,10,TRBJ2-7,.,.,CASNQNEQYF,TGTGCCAGCAACCAGAACGAGCAGTACTTC
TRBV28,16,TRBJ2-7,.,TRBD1,CASSLPPDRVFYEQYF,TGTGCCAGCAGTTTACCCCCGGACAGGGTATTCTACGAGCAGTACTTC
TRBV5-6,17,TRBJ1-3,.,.,CASSLPPGQISGNTIYF,TGTGCCAGCAGCTTGCCTCCCGGACAGATCTCTGGAAACACCATATATTTT
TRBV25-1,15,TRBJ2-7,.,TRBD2,CASSEWTSGTYEQYF,TGTGCCAGCAGTGAGTGGACTAGCGGGACCTACGAGCAGTACTTC
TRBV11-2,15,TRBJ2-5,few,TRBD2,CASSRPGGLAGSQYF,TGTGCCAGCAGCAGGCCGGGAGGACTAGCGGGAAGCCAGTACTTC
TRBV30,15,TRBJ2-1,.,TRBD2,CAWSGGLAGYNEQFF,TGTGCCTGGAGTGGCGGACTAGCGGGCTACAATGAGCAGTTCTTC
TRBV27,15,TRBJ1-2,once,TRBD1,CASSSPGQGMRGYTF,TGTGCCAGCAGTTCCCCGGGACAGGGTATGAGGGGCTACACCTTC
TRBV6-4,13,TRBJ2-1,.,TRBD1,CASSEGTVNEQFF,TGTGCCAGCAGTGAAGGGACAGTCAATGAGCAGTTCTTC
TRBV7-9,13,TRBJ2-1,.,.,CASSLGPQYEQFF,TGTGCCAGCAGCTTGGGGCCCCAATATGAGCAGTTCTTC
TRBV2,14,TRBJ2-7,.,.,CASSTGTGTHEQYF,TGTGCCAGCAGTACCGGAACAGGGACCCACGAGCAGTACTTC
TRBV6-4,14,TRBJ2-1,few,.,CASSDRDGEDEQFF,TGTGCCAGCAGTGACAGGGATGGGGAGGATGAGCAGTTCTTC
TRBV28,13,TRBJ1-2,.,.,CASSSGGPVGYTF,TGTGCCAGCAGTTCGGGGGGGCCTGTAGGCTACACCTTC
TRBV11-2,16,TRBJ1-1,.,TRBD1,CASSLKTGAVYTEAFF,TGTGCCAGCAGCTTAAAAACAGGGGCAGTTTACACTGAAGCTTTCTTT
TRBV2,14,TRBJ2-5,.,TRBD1,CASSADRDEETQYF,TGTGCCAGCAGCGCGGACAGGGATGAAGAGACCCAGTACTTC
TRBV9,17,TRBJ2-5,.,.,CASSERTTGYPMETQYF,TGTGCCAGCAGCGAACGGACCACGGGATACCCTATGGAGACCCAGTACTTC
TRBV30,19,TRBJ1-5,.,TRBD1,CAWSKGQGVMKASNQPQHF,TGTGCCTGGAGTAAGGGGCAGGGGGTCATGAAGGCGAGCAATCAGCCCCAGCATTTT
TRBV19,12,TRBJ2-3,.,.,CATNPEGDTQYF,TGTGCCACTAATCCGGAGGGAGATACGCAGTATTTT
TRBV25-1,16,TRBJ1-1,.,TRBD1,CASRKQGGGVNTEAFF,TGTGCCAGCAGAAAACAGGGGGGTGGCGTGAACACTGAAGCTTTCTTT
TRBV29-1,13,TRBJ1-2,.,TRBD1,CSVRQAGGYGYTF,TGCAGCGTTCGACAAGCAGGGGGCTATGGCTACACCTTC